This passage covers 17 T cell receptor beta chains from one sample sequenced in a study of T-cell reconstitution after alpha-beta-depleted transplantation in children. These TCRs' antigens remain unknown. Study outcomes and limitations: The main origin of T-cell counts and diversity one year after transplant was newly produced T cells.

A library of TCRbeta sequences, prepared with unique molecular identifiers, was generated. TCRdb itself ran the PCR reads through MiXCR, one entry per CDR3 protein. This sample yields fewer than 350,000 distinct CDR3 sequences, of which 6.5% to 9% are seen a single time; around 10% belongs to the top ten. The material was peripheral blood, obtained 360 days after TCRalphabeta/CD19-depleted stem cell transplant. The receptors originated from a female patient between 2 and 15 years old who had a stem cell transplant for Fanconi anemia, so the T cells may come from the graft donor.

This clonotype was recorded a few times. The V call is TRBV5-1, the J call TRBJ1-4; tentatively, D is TRBD1 (5 bases). The germline V gene encodes CDR1 SGHRS and CDR2 YFSETQ. The CDR3 contains 15 residues. V lost 2 bases and J lost 2, with 10 bases in between. The CDR3 region has the DNA TGCGCCAGCAGCTTCCCGGAGGGGACTAATGAAAAACTGTTTTTT. Translating it yields CASSFPEGTNEKLFF.

The J gene is TRBJ1-2, the V gene TRBV3-1; D is perhaps TRBD1 (5 bases). The germline V gene has CDR1 LGHDT and CDR2 YNNKEL (reference sequence). V lost 1 base to trimming and J lost 8 bases, with 8 bases between them. This CDR3 has 12 amino acids. The CDR3 spells CASSQVRGGYTF. CDR3 nucleotides: TGTGCCAGCAGCCAAGTTAGGGGAGGCTACACCTTC.

This clonotype was seen at least ten times. The chain is built from TRBV20-1 and TRBJ2-4, with a weak D call TRBD2 (6 bases). This CDR3 has 20 amino acids. Deletions cut 1 base from V and 6 bases from J, with 31 bases between. Germline CDR1 DFQATT, CDR2 SNEGSKA (reference sequence). DNA of the CDR3: TGCAGTGCTAGAGTCCTTTACCGCGCGGGACTCCAAGTAAATAGAAACATTCAGTACTTC. Protein sequence: CSARVLYRAGLQVNRNIQYF.

The V and J genes are TRBV7-9 and TRBJ2-7; D possibly corresponds to TRBD1 (6 bases). The CDR3 runs to 14 residues. The ends were cut back, 5 bases at V and 0 bases at J, with 11 bases in the middle. Looked up from germline, CDR1 is SEHNR and CDR2 is FQNEAQ (reference sequence). CDR3 in amino acids: CASSPDSYSYEQYF. CDR3 DNA sequence: TGTGCCAGCAGCCCGGACAGCTACTCCTACGAGCAGTACTTC. Drawing the rest from reference TRBV7-9 and TRBJ2-7, the complete variable domain is DTGVSQNPRHKITKRGQNVTFRCDPISEHNRLYWYRQTLGQGPEFLTYFQNEAQLEKSRLLSDRFSAERPKGSFSTLEIQRTEQGDSAMYLCASSPDSYSYEQYFGPGTRLTVT.

This clonotype was recorded at least ten times. V and J are TRBV5-1 and TRBJ2-1, with D unclear. CDR3 size: 11 residues. Per germline, CDR1 SGHRS and CDR2 YFSETQ. Deletions cut 1 base from V and 12 bases from J, with 8 bases between. This CDR3 reads CASSLSSRQFF. The CDR3 nucleotides read TGCGCCAGCAGCTTGAGCTCTCGGCAGTTCTTC.

V usage is TRBV6-2 or TRBV6-3 and J usage is TRBJ2-4; D gene uncertain. The CDR3 length is 13 residues. Germline lookup yields CDR1 MNHEY and CDR2 SVGEGT. Trimming removed 2 bases from V and 7 bases from J, with 9 bases in between. The CDR3 nucleotides read TGTGCCAGCAGTTACACGACCTGGAACATTCAGTACTTC. Its protein is CASSYTTWNIQYF.

This clonotype was seen repeatedly, ten times or more. The rearrangement uses TRBV7-9 and TRBJ2-3, with 12 bases lining up with TRBD2. In germline, CDR1 is SEHNR, CDR2 FQNEAQ (reference sequence). Germline trimming cut 5 bases from V and 5 bases from J; bases unmatched to any gene: 5. This CDR3 has 15 amino acids. DNA of the CDR3: TGTGCCAGCAGCGTACTAGCGGGAGGTCAAGATACGCAGTATTTT. This translates into CASSVLAGGQDTQYF.

This clonotype was counted a few times. The V gene is TRBV5-1, the J gene TRBJ2-1; D gene unclear. This CDR3 is 14 amino acids long. Trimming stripped 2 bases from V and 7 bases from J, with 13 bases between. CDR1 is SGHRS and CDR2 is YFSETQ in the germline V gene. CDR3 loop: CASSFPQRGNEQFF. The CDR3 DNA reads TGCGCCAGCAGCTTTCCACAGCGTGGGAATGAGCAGTTCTTC.

The V gene is TRBV11-2, the J gene TRBJ2-3; the D gene is possibly TRBD2 (5 bases). Germline V CDR1 and CDR2: SGHAT, FQNNGV. CDR3 size: 15 residues. The V and J ends lost 5 bases and 7 bases respectively, with 19 bases between them. In DNA form, the CDR3 reads TGTGCCAGCAGCCCACCCGGTGCGGGTCTGAATACGCAGTATTTT. Translating it yields CASSPPGAGLNTQYF.

This clonotype appeared many times. DNA for the CDR3: TGCGCCAGCAGCTTGGCGACAAGGAGCTCCTATAATTCACCCCTCCACTTT. This codes for CASSLATRSSYNSPLHF. The rearrangement joins TRBV5-1 to TRBJ1-6; D is undetermined. Trimming took 0 bases from V and 0 from J, leaving 10 bases between them. The CDR3 extends over 17 amino acids. Germline-derived CDR1 and CDR2 are SGHRS and YFSETQ.

The rearrangement uses TRBV6-1 and TRBJ1-4; D is perhaps TRBD1 (5 bases). The CDR3 is 18 amino acids. Per the germline V gene, CDR1 is MNHNS and CDR2 is SASEGT. Trimming cost V 0 bases and J 3 bases, with 17 bases left between them. In DNA, the CDR3 is TGTGCCAGCAGTGAAGCGCTTTTACAAGGAGGGGCTAATGAAAAACTGTTTTTT. Its translation: CASSEALLQGGANEKLFF.

The V call is TRBV10-3, the J call TRBJ1-5; D is possibly TRBD1 (5 bases). V was pared by 5 bases and J by 3 bases, with 14 bases between. The CDR3 is 15 residues long. CDR1 and CDR2 from the germline V gene are ENHRY and SYGVKD. Here the CDR3 reads CAISTTWGNNQPQHF. The CDR3 region has the DNA TGTGCCATCAGTACGACATGGGGGAACAATCAGCCCCAGCATTTT.

This clonotype has a handful of counts. The V gene is TRBV28, the J gene TRBJ1-5; D is possibly TRBD1 (5 bases). This CDR3 has 19 residues. Trimming took 8 bases from V and 0 from J, leaving 26 bases between them. Germline values: CDR1 MDHEN, CDR2 SYDVKM. CDR3 region: CASSLPRGRSPNSNQPQHF. CDR3 in DNA: TGTGCCAGCTCCCTTCCTCGGGGCAGGTCTCCTAATAGCAATCAGCCCCAGCATTTT.

The sample holds many counts of this clonotype. This chain uses TRBV10-3 with TRBJ1-1; D is possibly TRBD1 (5 bases). V lost 4 bases, J lost 0 bases, and 15 bases lay in between. The germline V gene encodes CDR1 ENHRY and CDR2 SYGVKD. The CDR3 loop spans 16 amino acids. In nucleotides, the CDR3 is TGTGCCATCAGTGGTGGGGACGCACGGATGAACACTGAAGCTTTCTTT. Translating it yields CAISGGDARMNTEAFF.

This clonotype was seen repeatedly, ten times or more. The V and J genes are TRBV7-9 and TRBJ2-3, with 13 bases matching TRBD2. This CDR3 is built from 16 residues. Germline V gene data show CDR1 as SEHNR and CDR2 as FQNEAQ (reference sequence). Losses at the gene ends were 4 bases for V and 6 bases for J; bases not matched to a gene: 7. CDR3 region: CASSSGLAGVLDTQYF. In DNA, the CDR3 is TGTGCCAGCAGCTCCGGACTAGCGGGGGTTCTGGATACGCAGTATTTT.

The table lists this clonotype with many counts. The chain employs TRBV15 and TRBJ1-1, with TRBD1 matching 7 bases. CDR1 and CDR2 (germline): LNHNV, YYDKDF (reference sequence). The CDR3 has 14 residues. The trim removed 0 bases at V and 12 bases at J, leaving 10 bases unmatched. The CDR3 protein is CATSRDLSTGLPFF. The CDR3 coding sequence is TGTGCCACCAGCAGAGACCTTTCGACAGGGCTACCTTTCTTT.

There are a few counts of this clonotype. The chain joins TRBV5-4 to TRBJ2-4; D call uncertain. The CDR3 extends over 15 amino acids. Trimming stripped 0 bases from V and 0 bases from J, with 7 bases between. The germline CDR1 and CDR2 sequences are SGHNT and YYREEE (reference sequence). As DNA, the CDR3 is TGTGCCAGCAGCTTGGTGTCTGGAGCCAAAAACATTCAGTACTTC. It codes for CASSLVSGAKNIQYF.